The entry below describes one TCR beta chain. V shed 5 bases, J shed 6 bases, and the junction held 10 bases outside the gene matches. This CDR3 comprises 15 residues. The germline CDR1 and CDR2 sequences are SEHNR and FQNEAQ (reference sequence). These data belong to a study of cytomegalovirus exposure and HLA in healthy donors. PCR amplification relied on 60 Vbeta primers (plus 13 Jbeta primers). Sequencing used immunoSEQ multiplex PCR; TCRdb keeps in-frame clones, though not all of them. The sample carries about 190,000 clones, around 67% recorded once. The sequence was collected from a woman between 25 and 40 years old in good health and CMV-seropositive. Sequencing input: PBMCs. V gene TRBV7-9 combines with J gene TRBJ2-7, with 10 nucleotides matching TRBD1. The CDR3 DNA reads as TGTGCCAGCAGCGCCCGGGACAGGGGTTCAAGCGAGCAGTACTTC. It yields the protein CASSARDRGSSEQYF.